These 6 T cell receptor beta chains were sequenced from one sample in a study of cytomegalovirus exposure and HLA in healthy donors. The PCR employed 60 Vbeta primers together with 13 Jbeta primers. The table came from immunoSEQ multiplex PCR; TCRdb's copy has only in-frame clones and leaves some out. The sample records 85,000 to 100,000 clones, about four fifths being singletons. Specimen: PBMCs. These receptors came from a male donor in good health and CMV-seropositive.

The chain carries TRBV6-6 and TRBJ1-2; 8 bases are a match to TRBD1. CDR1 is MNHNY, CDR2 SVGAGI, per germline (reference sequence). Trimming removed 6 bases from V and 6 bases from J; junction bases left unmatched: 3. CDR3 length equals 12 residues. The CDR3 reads CASRDRDDGYTF. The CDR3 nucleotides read TGTGCCAGCAGGGACAGGGACGATGGCTACACCTTC.

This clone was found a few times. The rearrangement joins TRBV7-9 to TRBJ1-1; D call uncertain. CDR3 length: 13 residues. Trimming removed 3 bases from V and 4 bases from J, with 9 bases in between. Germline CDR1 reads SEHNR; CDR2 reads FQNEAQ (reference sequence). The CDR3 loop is CASSFREGTEAFF. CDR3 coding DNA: TGTGCCAGCAGCTTTAGGGAGGGCACTGAAGCTTTCTTT.

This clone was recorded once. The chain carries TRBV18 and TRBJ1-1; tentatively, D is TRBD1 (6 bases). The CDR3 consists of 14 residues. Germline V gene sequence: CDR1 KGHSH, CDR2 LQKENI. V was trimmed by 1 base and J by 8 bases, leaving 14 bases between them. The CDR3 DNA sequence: TGTGCCAGCTCACCACTCCCGGGGGGCTCGGAAGCTTTCTTT. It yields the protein CASSPLPGGSEAFF.

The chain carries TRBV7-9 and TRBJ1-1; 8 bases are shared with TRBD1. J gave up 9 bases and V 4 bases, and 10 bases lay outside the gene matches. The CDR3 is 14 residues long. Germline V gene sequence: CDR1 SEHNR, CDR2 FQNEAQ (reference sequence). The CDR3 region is CASSSKKDRAKAFF. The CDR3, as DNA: TGTGCCAGCAGCTCTAAGAAGGACAGGGCTAAAGCTTTCTTT.

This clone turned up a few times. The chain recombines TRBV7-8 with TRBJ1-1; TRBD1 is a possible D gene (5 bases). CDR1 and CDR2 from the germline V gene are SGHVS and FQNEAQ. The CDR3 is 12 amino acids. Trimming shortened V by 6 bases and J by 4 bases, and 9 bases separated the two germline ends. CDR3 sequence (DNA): TGTGCCAGCAGGTACAGGTTCACTGAAGCTTTCTTT. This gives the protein CASRYRFTEAFF.

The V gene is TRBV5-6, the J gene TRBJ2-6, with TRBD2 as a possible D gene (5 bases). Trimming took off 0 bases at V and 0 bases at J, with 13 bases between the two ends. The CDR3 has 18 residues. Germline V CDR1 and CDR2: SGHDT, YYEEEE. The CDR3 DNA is TGTGCCAGCAGCTTGGCGGGGAAGTCGGACTCTGGGGCCAACGTCCTGACTTTC. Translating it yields CASSLAGKSDSGANVLTF.